The TCR beta chain under discussion was sequenced for a study of blood T cell repertoires in COVID-19. Study-level information: The cDNA or gDNA used as material had been derived from T cells, B-cell-depleted T cells, or PBMCs.

Some clones are missing from TCRdb's copy, which holds only in-frame ones; the method was immunoSEQ multiplex PCR. The repertoire holds about 200,000 clones, around 85% seen once, with about 7.4% in the top ten. The CDR3 totals 15 residues. Germline CDR1 SGHKS, CDR2 YYEKEE (reference sequence). Deletions cut 1 base from V and 4 bases from J, with 14 bases between. The receptor was derived from an elderly woman with acute or convalescent COVID-19. What was sequenced was peripheral blood. The rearrangement uses TRBV5-5 and TRBJ2-5, with a weak D call TRBD2 (5 bases). The CDR3 region has the DNA TGTGCCAGCAGCTTGTGGAATCTCGAGGGAGAGACCCAGTACTTC. Its protein is CASSLWNLEGETQYF.